This T cell receptor beta chain is from a study of blood T cell repertoires in COVID-19. Study-wide background: The samples span acute and convalescent COVID-19 from the United States, Italy and Spain.

This clone was seen just once. The J segment lost 2 bases and the V segment lost 0 bases, leaving 15 bases of the junction unmatched. This CDR3 has 21 amino acids. CDR1 and CDR2 from the germline V gene are SGHRS and YFSETQ. Original data processing: It was from reference gene primer amplification that nucleated cell counts were estimated. Sequencing used immunoSEQ multiplex PCR; TCRdb keeps in-frame clones, though not all of them. V, J and clone size are taken as reported in that table, and D and trimming were inferred from the DNA itself. In the table there are about 140,000 clones, around 81% of which are singletons.

The origin of this receptor is a human donor in a cohort sampled during active COVID-19. The sequencing sample was made of peripheral blood. J is TRBJ2-6 and V is TRBV5-1; 9 bases are shared with TRBD1. The CDR3 nucleotides are TGCGCCAGCAGCTTGGGACGGACAGGGGTAATGAGGTGGGCTGGGGCCAACGTCCTGACTTTC. Residues: CASSLGRTGVMRWAGANVLTF.